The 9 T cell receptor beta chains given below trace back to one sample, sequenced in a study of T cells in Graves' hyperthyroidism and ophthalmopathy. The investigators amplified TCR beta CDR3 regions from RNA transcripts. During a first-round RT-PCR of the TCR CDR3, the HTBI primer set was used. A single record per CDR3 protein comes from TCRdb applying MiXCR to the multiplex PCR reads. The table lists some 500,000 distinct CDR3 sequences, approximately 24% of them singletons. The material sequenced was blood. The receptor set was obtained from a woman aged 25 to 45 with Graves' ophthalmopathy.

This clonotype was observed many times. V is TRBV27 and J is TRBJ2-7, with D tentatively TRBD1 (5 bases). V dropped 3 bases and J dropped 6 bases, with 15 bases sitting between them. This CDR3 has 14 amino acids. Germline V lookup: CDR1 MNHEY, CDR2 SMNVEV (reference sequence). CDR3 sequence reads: CASSLGPVGLEQYF. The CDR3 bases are TGTGCCAGCAGTTTGGGGCCCGTGGGGCTCGAGCAGTACTTC.

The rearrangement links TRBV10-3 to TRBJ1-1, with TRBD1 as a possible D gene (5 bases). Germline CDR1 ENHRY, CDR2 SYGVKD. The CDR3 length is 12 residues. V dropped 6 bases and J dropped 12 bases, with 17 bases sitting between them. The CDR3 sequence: CAIRTGTDLTFF. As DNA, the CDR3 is TGTGCCATCAGAACCGGGACGGACCTGACTTTCTTT.

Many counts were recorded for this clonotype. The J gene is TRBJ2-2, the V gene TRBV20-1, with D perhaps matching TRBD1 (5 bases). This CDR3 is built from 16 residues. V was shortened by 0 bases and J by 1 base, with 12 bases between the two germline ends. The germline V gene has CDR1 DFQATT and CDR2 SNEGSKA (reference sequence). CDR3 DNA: TGCAGTGCTAGAGATCTCGGACACGGGAACACCGGGGAGCTGTTTTTT. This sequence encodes CSARDLGHGNTGELFF.

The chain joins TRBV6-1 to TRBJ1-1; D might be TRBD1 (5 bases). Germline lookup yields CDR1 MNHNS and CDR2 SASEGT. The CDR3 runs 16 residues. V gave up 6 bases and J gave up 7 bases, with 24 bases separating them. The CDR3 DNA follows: TGTGCCAGCAGCCACGGGGGGACGGACCACGGGGGTGAAGCTTTCTTT. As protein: CASSHGGTDHGGEAFF.

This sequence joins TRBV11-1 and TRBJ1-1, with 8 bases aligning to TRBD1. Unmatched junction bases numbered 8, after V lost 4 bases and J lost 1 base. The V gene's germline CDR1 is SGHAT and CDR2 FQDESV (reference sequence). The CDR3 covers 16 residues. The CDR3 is CASSSPSTGENTEAFF. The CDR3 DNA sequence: TGTGCCAGCAGCTCGCCCTCGACAGGGGAGAACACTGAAGCTTTCTTT.

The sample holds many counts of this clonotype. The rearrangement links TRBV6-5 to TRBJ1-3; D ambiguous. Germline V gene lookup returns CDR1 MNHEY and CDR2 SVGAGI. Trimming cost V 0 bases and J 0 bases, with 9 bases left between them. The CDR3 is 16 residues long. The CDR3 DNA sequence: TGTGCCAGCAGTTACTCGAGTGATGCCTCTGGAAACACCATATATTTT. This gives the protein CASSYSSDASGNTIYF.

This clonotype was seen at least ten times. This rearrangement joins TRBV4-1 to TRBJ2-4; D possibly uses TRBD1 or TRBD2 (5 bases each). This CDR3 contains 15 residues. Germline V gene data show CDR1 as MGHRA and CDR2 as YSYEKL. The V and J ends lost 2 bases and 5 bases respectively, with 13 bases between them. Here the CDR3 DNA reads TGCGCCAGCAGCCAACCGAGGGGCAACCAAAACATTCAGTACTTC. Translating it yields CASSQPRGNQNIQYF.

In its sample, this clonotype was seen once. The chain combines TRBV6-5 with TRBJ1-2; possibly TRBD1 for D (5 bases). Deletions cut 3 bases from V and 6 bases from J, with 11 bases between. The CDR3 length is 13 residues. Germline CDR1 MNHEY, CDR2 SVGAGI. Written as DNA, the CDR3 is TGTGCCAGCAGTTATGACAGTTCCGATGGCTACACCTTC. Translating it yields CASSYDSSDGYTF.

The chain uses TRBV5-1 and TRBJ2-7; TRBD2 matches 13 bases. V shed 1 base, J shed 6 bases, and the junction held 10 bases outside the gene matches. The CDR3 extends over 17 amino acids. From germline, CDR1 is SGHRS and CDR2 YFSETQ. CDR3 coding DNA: TGCGCCAGCAGCTTGCCTGTCGGACTAGCGGGAGATGGCGAGCAGTACTTC. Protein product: CASSLPVGLAGDGEQYF.